This TCR beta chain was recorded in a study of shared clonotypes between healthy human individuals. Background on the study: Sampling drew on donors who were a couple of women and a few men aged 18 to 49.

Notes on the study in general: Larger richness was generally estimated for naive than memory subsets.

A word on this clone: Antigen specificity is unknown.

Germline V gives CDR1 SGDLS, CDR2 YYNGEE. The CDR3 is 15 residues long. V lost 3 bases and J 0 bases, leaving 11 bases between the germline ends. In the original analysis: ImmunoSEQ yielded junction-only sequences lacking quality scores, so filtering differed. Here immunoSEQ multiplex PCR was the method, and the copy in TCRdb shows in-frame clones only, minus some. D and trimming were read from the DNA, whereas the V and J calls and clone size are those reported in that table. The table records around 1,900,000 clones, 93% of them present only once. Terminally differentiated effector memory CD45RA+ cells were excluded by CCR7 positive selection of CD45RO-negative cells.

The material sequenced was naive CD8+ T cells from PBMCs. The rearrangement uses TRBV9 and TRBJ2-3, with D unresolved. The receptor comes from a man aged 18 to 29 in good health. Some clones in this sample may be carry-over from other donors' samples. The chain's CDR3 is CASSEGFASTDTQYF. CDR3 sequence (DNA): TGTGCCAGCAGCGAGGGTTTTGCTAGCACAGATACGCAGTATTTT.